What follows are 30 T cell receptor beta chains derived from one specimen sequenced in a study of blood T cell repertoires in COVID-19 (dated by TCRdb to 2020 to 2022). The library was made by the immunoSEQ multiplex PCR assay. This immuneACCESS table, as held by TCRdb, lists in-frame sequences with V and J called but not all clones. Of the missing ones, under half trace to an unresolved V gene in checked studies; the others have no known cause. Within this sample are around 140,000 clones, with about nine tenths of them counted one time only. Under 4.5% of the sample lies in the top ten. The source material was PBMCs or T cells enriched from blood (not recorded which). These receptors were collected from a woman in her thirties or forties who had been exposed to COVID-19.

This clone turned up a few times. The V and J genes are TRBV19 and TRBJ1-2; 7 nucleotides match TRBD1. Looked up from germline, CDR1 is LNHDA and CDR2 is SQIVND (reference sequence). The CDR3 has 16 amino acids. J gave up 4 bases and V 4 bases, and 12 bases lay outside the gene matches. As DNA, the CDR3 is TGTGCCAGTAGTACACCACCGGGACAGTTTCCCTATGGCTACACCTTC. Residues: CASSTPPGQFPYGYTF.

The gene calls are TRBV2 and TRBJ2-7, with 7 bases fitting TRBD1. V was pared by 9 bases and J by 5 bases, with 10 bases of the junction left unmatched. Germline CDR1 is SNHLY and CDR2 is FYNNEI. This CDR3 comprises 13 residues. The CDR3 DNA reads as TGTGCCAGGTCGGGACAGATATCCGACGAGCAGTACTTC. The encoded protein is CARSGQISDEQYF. Filled out from reference TRBV2 and TRBJ2-7, the complete variable domain reads EPEVTQTPSHQVTQMGQEVILRCVPISNHLYFYWYRQILGQKVEFLVSFYNNEISEKSEIFDDQFSVERPDGSNFTLKIRSTKLEDSAMYFCARSGQISDEQYFGPGTRLTVT.

The chain combines TRBV6-1 with TRBJ1-5, with 7 bases that match TRBD1. Germline V gene sequence: CDR1 MNHNS, CDR2 SASEGT. This CDR3 is 15 amino acids long. V lost 3 bases, J lost 5 bases, and 7 bases stayed unmatched. In nucleotides, the CDR3 is TGTGCCAGCAGTGAGAAGAAGACAGGGTATCAGCCCCAGCATTTT. This gives the protein CASSEKKTGYQPQHF.

The chain uses TRBV6-5 and TRBJ2-7; 10 bases align to TRBD1. Losses at the gene ends were 8 bases for V and 1 base for J; bases not matched to a gene: 2. CDR1 is MNHEY and CDR2 is SVGAGI in the germline V gene. This CDR3 contains 13 residues. CDR3 residues: CASRTGGSYEQYF. CDR3 coding DNA: TGTGCCAGCCGGACAGGGGGGTCCTACGAGCAGTACTTC.

With respect to this clone: The sample carries other DNA sequences with the same CDR3. The V and J genes are TRBV12-3 or TRBV12-4 and TRBJ1-1; a possible D gene is TRBD1 (6 bases). Trimming shortened V by 8 bases and J by 1 base, and 11 bases separated the two germline ends. The CDR3 extends over 13 amino acids. CDR3 nucleotide sequence: TGTGCCAGCTCCAGGGGCCAGAACACTGAAGCTTTCTTT. Translated: CASSRGQNTEAFF.

This chain uses TRBV9 with TRBJ2-5; 8 bases fit TRBD2. Germline CDR1 SGDLS, CDR2 YYNGEE. This CDR3 contains 16 residues. The trim removed 0 bases at V and 1 base at J, leaving 5 bases unmatched. The CDR3 nucleotides read TGTGCCAGCAGCGTAGCTGCGGGGGGCTCCCAAGAGACCCAGTACTTC. Protein: CASSVAAGGSQETQYF.

The V gene is TRBV2, the J gene TRBJ2-5; 7 bases are shared with TRBD1. Germline assignment: CDR1 SNHLY and CDR2 FYNNEI. Trimming at V came to 7 bases and at J to 0 bases, leaving 5 bases not matched to a gene. The CDR3 extends over 14 amino acids. CDR3 sequence (DNA): TGTGCCAGCAAGGACAGGACCAACCAAGAGACCCAGTACTTC. Translation: CASKDRTNQETQYF.

V usage is TRBV7-9 and J usage is TRBJ1-1, with unresolved D. Germline CDR1 SEHNR, CDR2 FQNEAQ (reference sequence). This CDR3 spans 14 amino acids. Trimming took 7 bases from V and 0 from J, leaving 12 bases between them. The CDR3 DNA follows: TGTGCCAGCACACCCGGGATCATGAACACTGAAGCTTTCTTT. Amino acid sequence: CASTPGIMNTEAFF.

V gene TRBV5-1 combines with J gene TRBJ1-2, with D perhaps matching TRBD1 (5 bases). Trimming removed 6 bases at V and 0 bases at J, with 12 bases between. CDR1 SGHRS and CDR2 YFSETQ come from the germline V gene. This CDR3 has 14 residues. The CDR3 bases are TGCGCCAGCACTTTTTCGACAGCTAACTATGGCTACACCTTC. Translated: CASTFSTANYGYTF. Full variable domain (remainder filled in from reference TRBV5-1 and TRBJ1-2): KAGVTQTPRYLIKTRGQQVTLSCSPISGHRSVSWYQQTPGQGLQFLFEYFSETQRNKGNFPGRFSGRQFSNSRSEMNVSTLELGDSALYLCASTFSTANYGYTFGSGTRLTVV.

This rearrangement joins TRBV10-2 to TRBJ2-1, with 8 bases fitting TRBD1. CDR1 is WSHSY and CDR2 is SAAADI in the germline V gene. The CDR3 loop spans 13 amino acids. V shed 7 bases and J 6 bases; nucleotides not matched to a gene: 5. The CDR3 DNA follows: TGCGCCAGCACCGGACAGGGCGGCAATGAGCAGTTCTTC. This encodes CASTGQGGNEQFF.

This clone was seen just once. The chain couples TRBV29-1 to TRBJ2-7, with D possibly matching TRBD1 (5 bases). The germline CDR1 and CDR2 sequences are SQVTM and ANQGSEA. This CDR3 comprises 15 residues. V lost 4 bases and J 0 bases, leaving 16 bases between the germline ends. Here the CDR3 DNA reads TGCAGCGTTGGTGGACACACAGCGACCTCCTACGAGCAGTACTTC. Residues: CSVGGHTATSYEQYF.

V and J are TRBV6-1 and TRBJ1-1; a possible D gene is TRBD1 (5 bases). CDR1 and CDR2 from the germline V gene are MNHNS and SASEGT. The CDR3 spans 14 residues. Between the trimmed V and J ends, which lost 5 bases and 6 bases, there was a span of 16 bases. The CDR3 sequence: CASSPPGRGAEAFF. Written as DNA, the CDR3 is TGTGCCAGCAGTCCACCCGGGAGGGGCGCTGAAGCTTTCTTT.

The V and J genes are TRBV11-2 and TRBJ1-1; D might be TRBD1 (5 bases). There are 13 residues in the CDR3. Germline V CDR1 and CDR2: SGHAT, FQNNGV. Trimming removed 5 bases from V and 4 bases from J, with 11 bases in between. CDR3 sequence: CASSEGVSTEAFF. CDR3 sequence (DNA): TGTGCCAGCAGCGAAGGGGTTAGCACTGAAGCTTTCTTT.

In this sample, this clone turned up once. The chain is built from TRBV6-4 and TRBJ2-3, with 10 bases identical to TRBD2. CDR3 length: 15 residues. Germline V lookup: CDR1 MRHNA, CDR2 SNTAGT. V shed 2 bases and J 6 bases; nucleotides not matched to a gene: 5. CDR3 DNA sequence: TGTGCCAGCAGTGACACAGCGGGGGGGATGGATACGCAGTATTTT. This codes for CASSDTAGGMDTQYF.

In its sample, this clone was seen once. The chain recombines TRBV6-2 or TRBV6-3 with TRBJ2-7; 12 bases match TRBD2. The CDR3 is 18 residues long. Germline-derived CDR1 and CDR2 are MNHEY and SVGEGT. Losses at the gene ends were 6 bases for V and 2 bases for J; bases not matched to a gene: 14. CDR3 region: CASSRTSGTRISAYEQYF. CDR3 sequence (DNA): TGTGCCAGCAGCCGGACTAGCGGGACAAGGATTTCCGCCTACGAGCAGTACTTC.

This clone was observed a handful of times. J is TRBJ2-7 and V is TRBV7-9; D gene ambiguous. The CDR3 is made up of 11 amino acids. Trimming shortened V by 5 bases and J by 5 bases, and 7 bases separated the two germline ends. Germline loops: CDR1 SEHNR, CDR2 FQNEAQ (reference sequence). The CDR3 nucleotides are TGTGCCAGCAGCCGCCGGGACGAGCAGTACTTC. Encoded protein: CASSRRDEQYF.

The chain is built from TRBV5-1 and TRBJ1-4; D unclear. Germline V gene data show CDR1 as SGHRS and CDR2 as YFSETQ. The V and J ends lost 0 bases and 4 bases respectively, with 7 bases between them. The CDR3 runs to 14 residues. The CDR3 DNA reads as TGCGCCAGCAGCTTGGAACAGTTTAATGAAAAACTGTTTTTT. As protein: CASSLEQFNEKLFF.

The chain is built from TRBV7-2 and TRBJ2-1, with D tentatively TRBD2 (6 bases). Germline loops: CDR1 SGHTA, CDR2 FQGNSA. The CDR3 is 13 amino acids. Between the trimmed V and J ends, which lost 9 bases and 0 bases, there was a span of 9 bases. The CDR3 nucleotides are TGTGCCAGTCGGGACTCCTCCTACAATGAGCAGTTCTTC. Translated: CASRDSSYNEQFF.

The V and J genes are TRBV5-1 and TRBJ1-1; unclear D gene. V lost 0 bases and J lost 4, with 10 bases in between. CDR1 is SGHRS and CDR2 is YFSETQ in the germline V gene. The CDR3 extends over 14 amino acids. The CDR3 DNA reads TGCGCCAGCAGCTTGGGAGGCTTTGGCACTGAAGCTTTCTTT. Its protein is CASSLGGFGTEAFF.

This clone was counted once. The genes are TRBV7-6 and TRBJ2-1; D perhaps matches TRBD1 (5 bases). There are 13 residues in the CDR3. CDR1 is SGHVS and CDR2 is FNYEAQ in the germline V gene. Trimming pared 0 bases from V and 9 bases from J, leaving 9 bases between. For the CDR3, the DNA is TGTGCCAGCAGCTTAGCCAGGGCCGGTGAGCAGTTCTTC. This gives the protein CASSLARAGEQFF.

A single count supports this clone. The same CDR3 is also encoded by other DNA sequences in this sample. The chain couples TRBV27 to TRBJ2-1; 10 bases are a match to TRBD2. V was clipped by 2 bases and J by 4 bases; unmatched bases: 2. Germline V gene sequence: CDR1 MNHEY, CDR2 SMNVEV (reference sequence). This CDR3 spans 15 amino acids. The DNA of the CDR3 is TGTGCCAGCAGTTTACGGACTAGCGGATACAATGAGCAGTTCTTC. Translating gives CASSLRTSGYNEQFF.

V is TRBV9 and J is TRBJ2-1; D is perhaps TRBD2 (6 bases). The CDR3 has 15 residues. Germline V gives CDR1 SGDLS, CDR2 YYNGEE. Trimming pared 0 bases from V and 7 bases from J, leaving 14 bases between. The CDR3, as DNA: TGTGCCAGCAGCGTAGAATTAGCGGTATGGAATGAGCAGTTCTTC. It yields the protein CASSVELAVWNEQFF.

CDR3 DNA: TGTGCCAGCAGCCAAGAGAGGGAGCAGTACTTC. This encodes CASSQEREQYF. This chain joins TRBV3-1 (or the pseudogene TRBV3-2) and TRBJ2-7, with D hard to call. The CDR3 has 11 amino acids. From germline, CDR1 is LGHDT and CDR2 YNNKEL (reference sequence). Trimming took off 0 bases at V and 7 bases at J, with 4 bases between the two ends.

The V and J genes are TRBV7-3 and TRBJ2-3, with 8 nucleotides matching TRBD2. The V gene end was trimmed by 5 bases and the J gene end by 2 bases; junction bases not matched to a gene: 6. Germline CDR1 SGHTA, CDR2 FQGTGA. There are 15 residues in the CDR3. The CDR3 here is CASSISGGITDTQYF. CDR3 sequence (DNA): TGTGCCAGCAGCATCAGCGGGGGTATCACAGATACGCAGTATTTT.

The DNA of the CDR3 is TGTGCCAGCAGCTTTCTAGCGGCCTACAATGAGCAGTTCTTC. Its protein is CASSFLAAYNEQFF. J is TRBJ2-1 and V is TRBV7-8, with 7 bases lining up with TRBD2. Germline V lookup: CDR1 SGHVS, CDR2 FQNEAQ. J gave up 2 bases and V 3 bases, and 1 base lay outside the gene matches. The CDR3 extends over 14 amino acids. The entire variable domain, with the rest obtained from reference TRBV7-8 and TRBJ2-1, is as follows: GAGVSQSPRYKVAKRGQDVALRCDPISGHVSLFWYQQALGQGPEFLTYFQNEAQLDKSGLPSDRFFAERPEGSVSTLKIQRTQQEDSAVYLCASSFLAAYNEQFFGPGTRLTVL.

This clone was picked up a small number of times. CDR3 residues: CASSIQGTNTEAFF. The CDR3 DNA reads TGTGCCAGCAGCATACAGGGGACGAACACTGAAGCTTTCTTT. The genes are TRBV6-5 and TRBJ1-1; TRBD1 agrees at 7 bases. CDR3 size: 14 residues. V shed 6 bases, J shed 1 base, and the junction held 5 bases outside the gene matches. Germline CDR1 is MNHEY and CDR2 is SVGAGI.

CDR3 bases: TGTGCCAGCAGTGAGAGGGGGCAATTTGGGACAGGGTATGAAAAACTGTTTTTT. Translation gives CASSERGQFGTGYEKLFF. The J gene is TRBJ1-4, the V gene TRBV2, with TRBD1 matching over 9 bases. Unmatched junction bases numbered 14, after V lost 3 bases and J lost 6 bases. This CDR3 contains 18 residues. Per the germline V gene, CDR1 is SNHLY and CDR2 is FYNNEI.

The chain recombines TRBV21-1 with TRBJ2-1; the tabulated D call, TRBD2, remains unverified against the DNA. TRBV21-1 is annotated as a pseudogene. The CDR3 has 16 residues. The CDR3 loop is CASSKSRGLSYNEQFF. CDR3 DNA sequence: TGTGCCAGCAGCAAATCGAGAGGGTTATCCTACAATGAGCAGTTCTTC.

V and J are TRBV10-3 and TRBJ2-3; 7 bases are shared with TRBD1. Germline CDR1 reads ENHRY; CDR2 reads SYGVKD. The length of the CDR3 is 14 residues. Trimming at V came to 0 bases and at J to 6 bases, leaving 3 bases not matched to a gene. CDR3 in DNA: TGTGCCATCAGTGAGTCAGGGGGCGCGGATACGCAGTATTTT. Translating it yields CAISESGGADTQYF.

V is TRBV10-3 and J is TRBJ1-1; 7 bases map to TRBD1. After removal of 0 bases from V and 4 bases from J, the junction contained 8 bases not matched to a gene. The length of the CDR3 is 16 residues. Per the germline V gene, CDR1 is ENHRY and CDR2 is SYGVKD. CDR3 nucleotides: TGTGCCATCAGTGAGTCGAATAAGGGGGCCGGCACTGAAGCTTTCTTT. This sequence encodes CAISESNKGAGTEAFF.